A single sample gave rise to the 29 T cell receptor beta chains below, sequenced in a study of response to subunit inactivated influenza vaccine. TCRdb called the RT-PCR reads again in MiXCR, with one record for every CDR3 protein. The sample has roughly 760,000 distinct CDR3 sequences, 21% seen once. The starting material was PBMCs from blood, obtained roughly 5 days after vaccination. The receptors derive from a man in his fifties or sixties who received an inactivated influenza vaccine.

V usage is TRBV4-1 and J usage is TRBJ2-3; D tentatively fits TRBD1 or TRBD2 (6 bases each). The CDR3 runs 16 residues. Trimming shortened V by 0 bases and J by 2 bases, and 12 bases separated the two germline ends. CDR1 and CDR2 (germline): MGHRA, YSYEKL. This chain's CDR3 is CASSQDWGANTDTQYF. The CDR3 DNA reads as TGCGCCAGCAGCCAAGATTGGGGGGCGAACACAGATACGCAGTATTTT.

This clonotype was seen ten or more times. One junction end does not reproduce the germline sequence, and a read error may be involved. The CDR3 DNA reads as TGTGCCAGCAGTTTAGGTTTTAGCAATCAGCCCCAGCATTTT. Protein product: CASSLGFSNQPQHF. This chain uses TRBV7-2 with TRBJ1-5; the D is unclear. This CDR3 contains 14 residues. Germline CDR1 SGHTA, CDR2 FQGNSA. The full variable domain, rest sourced from reference TRBV7-2 and TRBJ1-5, is GAGVSQSPSNKVTEKGKDVELRCDPISGHTALYWYRQSLGQGLEFLIYFQGNSAPDKSGLPSDRFSAERTGGSVSTLTIQRTQQEDSAVYLCASSLGFSNQPQHFGDGTRLSIL.

This clonotype was observed a single time. The chain uses TRBV20-1 and TRBJ2-3; perhaps TRBD2 as D (7 bases). The V and J ends lost 1 base and 5 bases respectively, with 13 bases between them. Germline V lookup: CDR1 DFQATT, CDR2 SNEGSKA (reference sequence). The CDR3 has 14 residues. CDR3 in amino acids: CSARGGGGLDTQYF. The CDR3 nucleotides are TGCAGTGCTAGAGGGGGCGGGGGCTTAGATACGCAGTATTTT.

In this sample, this clonotype turned up many times. V is TRBV5-1 and J is TRBJ2-3, with 10 bases fitting TRBD2. Germline V gene lookup returns CDR1 SGHRS and CDR2 YFSETQ. This CDR3 region has 15 residues. Trimming removed 0 bases from V and 6 bases from J; junction bases left unmatched: 4. The CDR3 DNA sequence: TGCGCCAGCAGCTTGGGCTCTAGCGGGGGCGATACGCAGTATTTT. Translating gives CASSLGSSGGDTQYF. Full variable domain (missing parts from reference TRBV5-1 and TRBJ2-3): KAGVTQTPRYLIKTRGQQVTLSCSPISGHRSVSWYQQTPGQGLQFLFEYFSETQRNKGNFPGRFSGRQFSNSRSEMNVSTLELGDSALYLCASSLGSSGGDTQYFGPGTRLTVL.

J is TRBJ2-3 and V is TRBV10-2; TRBD2 might be the D (7 bases). The CDR3 is 14 residues long. From germline, CDR1 is WSHSY and CDR2 SAAADI. The V end was cut by 5 bases, the J end by 7 bases, with 16 bases between. The CDR3 DNA reads TGCGCCAGCAGTACTTGGGGGGGCGAGTATACGCAGTATTTT. As protein: CASSTWGGEYTQYF.

This clonotype was counted between two and nine times. This chain links TRBV7-2 with TRBJ2-5, with TRBD2 matching 10 bases. The CDR3 spans 16 residues. The ends lost 5 bases at V and 2 bases at J; junction bases unmatched: 8. Germline V CDR1 and CDR2: SGHTA, FQGNSA. The CDR3 loop is CASSLPSGRGQETQYF. In nucleotides, the CDR3 is TGTGCCAGCAGCCTTCCTAGCGGGAGAGGGCAAGAGACCCAGTACTTC.

J is TRBJ2-1 and V is TRBV6-2 or TRBV6-3; tentatively, D is TRBD2 (5 bases). The ends were cut back, 7 bases at V and 9 bases at J, with 22 bases in the middle. Per germline, CDR1 MNHEY and CDR2 SVGEGT. The CDR3 is made up of 15 amino acids. As DNA, the CDR3 is TGTGCCAGCAAGGAGTGGCGGGCCTCGATTTTTGAGCAGTTCTTC. Translation: CASKEWRASIFEQFF.

V gene TRBV24-1 combines with J gene TRBJ2-3; D unclear. The CDR3 runs 14 residues. Per the germline V gene, CDR1 is KGHDR and CDR2 is SFDVKD. V lost 7 bases and J 0 bases, leaving 10 bases between the germline ends. DNA of the CDR3: TGTGCCACCAGCGGCGAAGGGAGCACAGATACGCAGTATTTT. This gives the protein CATSGEGSTDTQYF.

The CDR3 region is CASSLARGENTEAFF. Written as DNA, the CDR3 is TGCGCCAGCAGCTTGGCCCGGGGGGAGAACACTGAAGCTTTCTTT. V usage is TRBV5-1 and J usage is TRBJ1-1; the D gene is possibly TRBD1 (5 bases). The ends were cut back, 0 bases at V and 1 base at J, with 10 bases in the middle. The CDR3 extends over 15 amino acids. The germline CDR1 and CDR2 sequences are SGHRS and YFSETQ.

This clonotype was observed at least ten times. V is TRBV29-1 and J is TRBJ2-5; D uncertain. Germline CDR1 is SQVTM and CDR2 is ANQGSEA. The CDR3 contains 12 residues. V gave up 4 bases and J gave up 0 bases, with 6 bases separating them. In nucleotides, the CDR3 is TGCAGCGTTGGGTGGGACCAAGAGACCCAGTACTTC. This codes for CSVGWDQETQYF.

The chain uses TRBV6-2 or TRBV6-3 and TRBJ2-7; 9 bases line up with TRBD1. V was pared by 2 bases and J by 6 bases, with 8 bases of the junction left unmatched. Germline V gene sequence: CDR1 MNHEY, CDR2 SVGEGT. The CDR3 totals 15 residues. The CDR3 sequence: CASSYVPGQGSEQYF. The CDR3 DNA sequence: TGTGCCAGCAGTTACGTGCCGGGACAGGGAAGCGAGCAGTACTTC.

The chain is built from TRBV12-3 or TRBV12-4 and TRBJ2-3; TRBD2 matches 10 bases. V lost 6 bases to trimming and J lost 3 bases; unmatched junction nucleotides: 6. CDR3 size: 15 residues. The CDR3 DNA follows: TGTGCCAGCAGAGGGGCTAGCGGGAGAACAGATACGCAGTATTTT. Encoded protein: CASRGASGRTDTQYF.

The chain combines TRBV24-1 with TRBJ2-2; 7 positions agree with TRBD1. V lost 4 bases, J lost 7 bases, and 8 bases stayed unmatched. CDR3 size: 15 residues. CDR1 and CDR2 from the germline V gene are KGHDR and SFDVKD. CDR3 in amino acids: CATSDRDRVGGELFF. The DNA for the CDR3 is TGTGCCACCAGTGACCGTGACAGGGTTGGCGGGGAGCTGTTTTTT.

In this sample, this clonotype turned up a few times. The chain joins TRBV15 to TRBJ2-1; D gene ambiguous. Germline values: CDR1 LNHNV, CDR2 YYDKDF (reference sequence). The CDR3 is made up of 12 amino acids. With 3 bases removed from V and 9 bases from J, the gap between germline ends came to 9 bases. CDR3 sequence (DNA): TGTGCCACCAGCAGGGAAAACGGTGAGCAGTTCTTC. This codes for CATSRENGEQFF.

This clonotype was detected a few times. V gene TRBV6-2 or TRBV6-3 combines with J gene TRBJ1-1; no clear D. Germline CDR1 is MNHEY and CDR2 is SVGEGT. There are 16 residues in the CDR3. Deletions cut 0 bases from V and 8 bases from J, with 19 bases between. The DNA of the CDR3 is TGTGCCAGCAGTTACTCGATAAGAATGGGTTGGAAGGAAGCTTTCTTT. This codes for CASSYSIRMGWKEAFF.

This clonotype was recorded at least ten times. V and J are TRBV18 and TRBJ2-2; D is unresolved. This CDR3 has 18 residues. Germline CDR1 is KGHSH and CDR2 is LQKENI. Trimming cost V 3 bases and J 0 bases, with 17 bases left between them. CDR3 protein: CASSPSTLGYTNTGELFF. DNA of the CDR3: TGTGCCAGCTCACCTAGCACGCTAGGATACACGAACACCGGGGAGCTGTTTTTT. The full variable domain, its missing parts supplied by reference TRBV18 and TRBJ2-2, is NAGVMQNPRHLVRRRGQEARLRCSPMKGHSHVYWYRQLPEEGLKFMVYLQKENIIDESGMPKERFSAEFPKEGPSILRIQQVVRGDSAAYFCASSPSTLGYTNTGELFFGEGSRLTVL.

This clonotype came up a few times. This chain joins TRBV27 and TRBJ2-7; 8 bases agree with TRBD1. Germline values: CDR1 MNHEY, CDR2 SMNVEV (reference sequence). The CDR3 loop spans 15 amino acids. The V gene end was trimmed by 4 bases and the J gene end by 1 base; junction bases not matched to a gene: 6. CDR3: CASSSQGASSYEQYF. CDR3 nucleotides: TGTGCCAGCAGTTCGCAGGGGGCGAGTTCCTACGAGCAGTACTTC.

The CDR3 coding sequence is TGTGCCACCAAGGAGGGCCTGAACACTGAAGCTTTCTTT. This codes for CATKEGLNTEAFF. This chain connects TRBV24-1 to TRBJ1-1; D remains ambiguous. The CDR3 is 13 amino acids. Germline V lookup: CDR1 KGHDR, CDR2 SFDVKD. V was cut by 8 bases and J by 0 bases, with 9 bases left in between.

V gene TRBV28 combines with J gene TRBJ1-5, with TRBD1 matching over 9 bases. This CDR3 is 14 amino acids long. The ends lost 5 bases at V and 6 bases at J; junction bases unmatched: 5. The V gene's germline CDR1 is MDHEN and CDR2 SYDVKM. This CDR3 is CASSTQGAGQPQHF. CDR3 nucleotide sequence: TGTGCCAGCAGTACACAGGGGGCAGGTCAGCCCCAGCATTTT.

The CDR3 nucleotides read TGTGCCAGCAGCTTCTCAGCTCTCCCCCAAGGCGATGAGCAGTTCTTC. Amino acids: CASSFSALPQGDEQFF. V and J are TRBV7-8 and TRBJ2-1; D not resolved. The germline CDR1 and CDR2 sequences are SGHVS and FQNEAQ. The V end was cut by 3 bases, the J end by 8 bases, with 20 bases between. CDR3 length: 16 amino acids. Complete variable domain (other parts from reference TRBV7-8 and TRBJ2-1): GAGVSQSPRYKVAKRGQDVALRCDPISGHVSLFWYQQALGQGPEFLTYFQNEAQLDKSGLPSDRFFAERPEGSVSTLKIQRTQQEDSAVYLCASSFSALPQGDEQFFGPGTRLTVL.

This clonotype was seen only a few times. V is TRBV20-1 and J is TRBJ1-5; 10 bases fit TRBD1. Germline lookup yields CDR1 DFQATT and CDR2 SNEGSKA (reference sequence). CDR3 length equals 14 residues. The J segment lost 3 bases and the V segment lost 5 bases, leaving 4 bases of the junction unmatched. The CDR3 DNA reads TGCAGTGCTCAGACAGGGGGCAACAATCAGCCCCAGCATTTT. It translates to CSAQTGGNNQPQHF.

This clonotype was found a few times. The V and J genes are TRBV5-6 and TRBJ2-1, with a weak D call TRBD2 (6 bases). Germline V CDR1 and CDR2: SGHDT, YYEEEE. The CDR3 runs 16 residues. The V gene lost 1 base and the J gene lost 2 bases, with 13 bases spanning the gap. The CDR3 region has the DNA TGTGCCAGCAGCTTGTCTTCACGGAGGGCCTACAATGAGCAGTTCTTC. Translated: CASSLSSRRAYNEQFF. Using reference TRBV5-6 and TRBJ2-1 for the parts outside the CDR3, the full variable domain is DAGVTQSPTHLIKTRGQQVTLRCSPKSGHDTVSWYQQALGQGPQFIFQYYEEEERQRGNFPDRFSGHQFPNYSSELNVNALLLGDSALYLCASSLSSRRAYNEQFFGPGTRLTVL.

V and J are TRBV4-1 and TRBJ2-1; TRBD1 matches 10 bases. Germline-derived CDR1 and CDR2 are MGHRA and YSYEKL. After removal of 6 bases from V and 7 bases from J, the junction contained 9 bases not matched to a gene. This CDR3 comprises 15 residues. The CDR3 loop reads CASRFPGQGKNEQFF. The CDR3 coding sequence is TGCGCCAGCAGATTTCCGGGACAGGGGAAAAATGAGCAGTTCTTC.

This clonotype has a handful of counts. The CDR3 loop reads CASSLVSSGRAADIQYF. In nucleotides, the CDR3 is TGTGCCAGCAGCTTAGTTTCGAGCGGGAGGGCCGCGGACATTCAGTACTTC. V usage is TRBV7-8 and J usage is TRBJ2-4, with 10 bases identical to TRBD2. The V gene end was trimmed by 1 base and the J gene end by 8 bases; junction bases not matched to a gene: 11. The CDR3 runs 17 residues. Germline CDR1 reads SGHVS; CDR2 reads FQNEAQ.

This clonotype was picked up a small number of times. V and J are TRBV3-1 and TRBJ1-4, with TRBD1 matching 7 bases. The V gene's germline CDR1 is LGHDT and CDR2 YNNKEL (reference sequence). CDR3 length: 15 residues. V lost 3 bases, J lost 8 bases, and 9 bases stayed unmatched. The CDR3 here is CASSQFDREDEKLFF. In DNA form, the CDR3 reads TGTGCCAGCAGCCAGTTCGACAGGGAAGACGAAAAACTGTTTTTT. Filled out from reference TRBV3-1 and TRBJ1-4, the complete variable domain reads DTAVSQTPKYLVTQMGNDKSIKCEQNLGHDTMYWYKQDSKKFLKIMFSYNNKELIINETVPNRFSPKSPDKAHLNLHINSLELGDSAVYFCASSQFDREDEKLFFGSGTQLSVL.

This clonotype was seen repeatedly, ten times or more. The chain joins TRBV12-3 or TRBV12-4 to TRBJ2-7, with 7 bases aligning to TRBD1. Trimming cost V 3 bases and J 3 bases; bases outside gene matches: 2. The CDR3 has 13 amino acids. The CDR3 DNA reads TGTGCCAGCAGTTTCCGACAGGGCTACGAGCAGTACTTC. It specifies CASSFRQGYEQYF.

The CDR3 bases are TGCGCCAGCAGCCAGGACCCGGGAGGGAGTACAGATACGCAGTATTTT. Protein sequence: CASSQDPGGSTDTQYF. J is TRBJ2-3 and V is TRBV4-3, with TRBD2 matching over 8 bases. Per the germline V gene, CDR1 is LGHNA and CDR2 is YSLEER. This CDR3 spans 16 amino acids. The ends lost 3 bases at V and 3 bases at J; junction bases unmatched: 8.

This chain uses TRBV6-2 or TRBV6-3 with TRBJ2-3; TRBD1 agrees at 7 bases. J lost 5 bases, V lost 8 bases, and 7 bases had no gene match. Germline V gene data show CDR1 as MNHEY and CDR2 as SVGEGT. The CDR3 consists of 13 residues. CDR3 in amino acids: CASEQGQLDTQYF. DNA of the CDR3: TGTGCCAGCGAACAGGGGCAATTAGATACGCAGTATTTT.

V and J are TRBV27 and TRBJ2-5, with 9 bases matching TRBD1. V was pared by 3 bases and J by 1 base, with 3 bases of the junction left unmatched. This CDR3 region has 15 residues. CDR1 and CDR2 from the germline V gene are MNHEY and SMNVEV (reference sequence). For the CDR3, the DNA is TGTGCCAGCAGTTTGTGGGGACAGGGCCAAGAGACCCAGTACTTC. Its protein is CASSLWGQGQETQYF.